Included here is one T cell receptor (beta chain) sequence, with context. What this receptor recognizes is not known. Base qualities are not recorded, but no much larger clone differs from it by a single base. This sample was taken from a study of vaccination and CD4 T cells after COVID-19 (dated by TCRdb to between 2021 and 2024). Describing the broader study: Every convalescent patient had a positive nasal swab PCR test for SARS-CoV-2, with mild disease in 9 or 10 patients and severe disease in one. In more than eight COVID-19 convalescent patients and 4 infection-naive healthy vaccine recipients, researchers compared the spike-specific CD4+ TCR repertoire from before mRNA vaccination with the repertoire from after. In control cultures, a CEFX viral epitope pool was used as positive control, an HIV-1 Nef peptide pool was used as negative control, or no peptide was added. Six males and four females were included in the convalescent cohort, with two Hispanic individuals, seven Caucasians, two Asians and one multiracial person represented. For stimulating the cultures, overlapping spike peptide pools were used, derived from SARS-CoV-2 as well as from the common cold coronaviruses HCoV-NL63, HCoV-OC43 and HCoV-229E. Post-vaccine blood samples were taken a median of approximately 76 days after the second vaccine dose, with a range of roughly 14 to 250 days. Participants received two doses of either the Pfizer-BioNTech BNT162b2 vaccine (n=8) or the Moderna mRNA-1273 vaccine (n=2). Post-COVID blood samples from convalescent patients were collected a median of roughly 100 days after diagnosis, with a range of roughly 30 to 170 days. Results and caveats for the whole study, not just this receptor: The median count of SARS-CoV-2-reactive clonotypes went up from about 23 after infection to a few dozen after vaccination, although the change was not significant. The number of convalescent patients in the study was relatively small, and the study did not examine early timepoints following natural infection. Of the vaccine-specific clones in convalescent patients, 304 of 307, or nearly all, reacted only to SARS-CoV-2 spike and did not cross-react with common cold coronaviruses. In convalescent patients, a median around 83% of post-vaccine SARS-CoV-2-reactive clones were detected only after vaccination, and vaccine-specific priming was suggested by this finding.

The meaning of the sample's treatment or condition label: roughly 10-day PBMC culture with coronavirus spike peptide pools or control peptides (ViraFEST assay). The ViraFEST assay was used in the study, in which antigen-specific T cells were expanded with peptide pools and expanded clonotypes were subsequently identified by TCR sequencing. The convalescent patients' positive SARS-CoV-2 PCR tests fell between March and December 2020, which was before the Alpha, Beta and Delta variants emerged in the United States. PBMCs were cultured at two million per well in IMDM supplemented with roughly 5% human AB serum and 9.5 to 10 IU/ml IL-2, with roughly 9.5 ug/ml peptide pools added. Half of the culture medium was replaced with fresh IL-2-containing medium on days 3 and 7. After approximately eleven days of culture, CD4+ T cells were isolated by negative selection with the EasySep CD4+ T cell isolation kit. Ficoll-Paque Plus gradient centrifugation was used to isolate PBMCs from whole blood, and the isolated PBMCs were then either used fresh or cryopreserved at -140C. In general, triplicate wells were set up for every culture condition.

The library was produced with PCR. At the Johns Hopkins FTIC core, DNA from the cultured CD4+ T cells underwent TCR sequencing with the Oncomine TCR Beta short-read assay. The QIAamp micro DNA kit was used to extract genomic DNA from the cultured CD4+ T cells. Oncomine TCR Beta libraries from cultured CD4+ T cells were pooled using unique dual indexes and sequenced on an Illumina iSeq 100. Regarding the original processing steps: Non-productive sequences were removed, and CDR3s not starting with C, not ending with F or W, or shorter than 7 amino acids were discarded. Antigen-specific clonotypes were identified with the MANAFEST web application by comparing peptide-stimulated wells with reference and other culture wells. Positive clones required FDR below 0.05, an odds ratio above 5, and productive frequency above 0.1% in at least two of three replicate wells. A clonotype was classed as cross-reactive if the clonotype showed significant expansion both in SARS-CoV-2 spike wells and in at least one common cold coronavirus spike condition. CDR3 homology was assessed with Levenshtein distances (stringdist) and unrooted phylogenetic trees (ape) in R version 3.6.1. The public reads were reanalyzed by TCRdb: fastp trimming at Q25, MiXCR alignment, in-frame beta chains only. Each CDR3 protein appears once, grouped with its most common genes and DNA. TCRdb, not the authors, supplied the V and J calls. The sample table shows about 12,000 distinct CDR3 sequences, and about 30% are seen once. The ten largest clones capture 23% of the sample.

From cysteine to phenylalanine, the CDR3 is 16 amino acids long. Of the read, only the CDR3 DNA is kept; its 48 bases are in frame from base 1. Reading the germline V gene gives CDR1 SGHVS and CDR2 FNYEAQ. V lost 4 bases and J lost 6 bases, and the count of bases not matched to a germline gene is 10. The specimen was cultured CD4+ T cells from blood. The chain joins TRBV7-6 to TRBJ2-7; 12 middle bases align to TRBD1. The origin of this receptor is a human donor with COVID-19. The CDR3 region has the sequence CASSSNPGQGAREQYF. The bases are TGTGCCAGCAGCTCAAATCCGGGACAGGGGGCGCGCGAGCAGTACTTC.